One and the same sample provided the 12 T cell receptor beta chains below, sequenced in a study of CD8+ T cells in alopecia areata. In each case, RNA was isolated and then reverse transcribed into cDNA as the sequencing template. Clones were read by immunoSEQ multiplex PCR, and TCRdb kept only the in-frame ones, dropping some. The repertoire includes around 100,000 clones, about three fifths of them detected once, and 12% sits in the top ten. Specified treatment: oral pan-JAK inhibitor, 5-10 mg twice daily. The input for sequencing was CD8+ T cells sorted from blood, taken at week 24, from a patient treated with tofacitinib. The receptors shown here come from a human donor with alopecia areata.

The genes are TRBV4-2 and TRBJ2-7, with 8 positions matching TRBD2. Germline V gene data show CDR1 as LGHNA and CDR2 as YNFKEQ. J gave up 2 bases and V 1 base, and 4 bases lay outside the gene matches. The CDR3 is 15 amino acids. CDR3 DNA: TGTGCCAGCAGCCAAGTACTAGCGGCAACCTACGAGCAGTACTTC. Its protein is CASSQVLAATYEQYF.

The V gene is TRBV13, the J gene TRBJ2-7, with 8 bases that match TRBD1. Germline loops: CDR1 PRHDT, CDR2 FYEKMQ (reference sequence). This CDR3 is built from 16 residues. V gave up 0 bases and J gave up 4 bases; unmatched junction bases: 8. The CDR3 protein is CASSLGPGQGTYEQYF. DNA for the CDR3: TGTGCCAGCAGCTTAGGCCCCGGACAGGGTACGTACGAGCAGTACTTC.

This clone is medium-sized (0.01 to 0.1%) within its sample. V is TRBV27 and J is TRBJ2-7; 13 bases match TRBD2. Germline V gene sequence: CDR1 MNHEY, CDR2 SMNVEV (reference sequence). The CDR3 runs 14 residues. V was clipped by 6 bases and J by 6 bases; unmatched bases: 5. The CDR3 DNA is TGTGCCAGCAGGGTACTAGCGGGGGGGCTCGAGCAGTACTTC. It codes for CASRVLAGGLEQYF.

Worth noting for this clone: The identical CDR3 is also encoded by other nucleotide sequences in the sample. The chain couples TRBV6-5 to TRBJ1-5; TRBD1 is a possible D gene (6 bases). The V end lost 2 bases, the J end lost 1 base, and 6 bases lay between the germline ends. The CDR3 consists of 14 residues. Looked up from germline, CDR1 is MNHEY and CDR2 is SVGAGI. The CDR3 nucleotides are TGTGCCAGCAGTTACGGACAGAGCAATCAGCCCCAGCATTTT. Its protein is CASSYGQSNQPQHF.

The chain links TRBV6-1 to TRBJ2-1; D is perhaps TRBD1 or TRBD2 (5 bases each). With 3 bases removed from V and 8 bases from J, the gap between germline ends came to 14 bases. Germline V gene sequence: CDR1 MNHNS, CDR2 SASEGT. The CDR3 is 14 amino acids. CDR3 nucleotides: TGTGCCAGCAGTGATGGGACCCTGCCGCATGAGCAGTTCTTC. The encoded protein is CASSDGTLPHEQFF.

The genes are TRBV6-1 and TRBJ2-2; D possibly corresponds to TRBD2 (5 bases). Between the trimmed V and J ends, which lost 11 bases and 0 bases, there was a span of 10 bases. The length of the CDR3 is 13 residues. CDR1 and CDR2 from the germline V gene are MNHNS and SASEGT. CDR3 DNA sequence: TGTGCCCTAGAGGGCGCGAACACCGGGGAGCTGTTTTTT. It yields the protein CALEGANTGELFF.

This clone was seen a handful of times. The rearrangement joins TRBV19 to TRBJ1-5; 7 nucleotides line up with TRBD1. Germline V gene sequence: CDR1 LNHDA, CDR2 SQIVND (reference sequence). There are 15 residues in the CDR3. The V gene end was trimmed by 7 bases and the J gene end by 6 bases; junction bases not matched to a gene: 12. CDR3 residues: CASTLITGVGQPQHF. As DNA, the CDR3 is TGTGCCAGTACCTTAATAACAGGGGTCGGTCAGCCCCAGCATTTT.

This clone has more than one count but fewer than ten. This chain links TRBV13 with TRBJ1-2, with D possibly TRBD1 on 5 matching bases. CDR1 PRHDT and CDR2 FYEKMQ come from the germline V gene (reference sequence). The CDR3 runs 12 residues. Trimming stripped 7 bases from V and 8 bases from J, with 14 bases between. The chain's CDR3 is CASTLMGVGYTF. The CDR3 DNA reads TGTGCCAGCACCCTTATGGGGGTAGGCTACACCTTC.

The chain is built from TRBV27 and TRBJ1-6; D unclear. The CDR3 is 16 residues long. V gave up 5 bases and J gave up 0 bases, with 11 bases separating them. Germline V gene data show CDR1 as MNHEY and CDR2 as SMNVEV (reference sequence). This chain's CDR3 is CASSRGPGSYNSPLHF. The DNA of the CDR3 is TGTGCCAGCAGTCGTGGACCCGGCTCCTATAATTCACCCCTCCACTTT.

The table lists this clone with a few counts. This chain connects TRBV30 to TRBJ2-3; possibly TRBD1 for D (7 bases). The germline V gene has CDR1 GTSNPN and CDR2 SVGIG (reference sequence). The CDR3 spans 17 residues. Trimming shortened V by 0 bases and J by 4 bases, and 20 bases separated the two germline ends. CDR3 sequence reads: CAWSVIPDREEADTQYF. DNA of the CDR3: TGTGCCTGGAGTGTAATTCCCGACAGGGAGGAGGCAGATACGCAGTATTTT.

This clone was seen only a few times. V usage is TRBV29-1 and J usage is TRBJ1-2; 7 bases match TRBD1. Germline V gene lookup returns CDR1 SQVTM and CDR2 ANQGSEA. The CDR3 covers 13 residues. V was clipped by 4 bases and J by 7 bases; unmatched bases: 9. CDR3 nucleotide sequence: TGCAGCGTTGGTGGCAGGGGGACTTTTGGCTACACCTTC. Translated, it gives CSVGGRGTFGYTF.

This chain joins TRBV11-2 and TRBJ2-7, with 7 bases lining up with TRBD1. Per the germline V gene, CDR1 is SGHAT and CDR2 is FQNNGV. The CDR3 sequence is 13 residues long. With 4 bases clipped from V and 2 bases from J, the junction kept 2 bases outside the gene matches. The chain's CDR3 is CASSWGQPYEQYF. The CDR3 DNA is TGTGCCAGCAGCTGGGGACAGCCCTACGAGCAGTACTTC.